The rows below give T cell receptor beta chains drawn from one sample of a study of T cells expressing NK-cell markers. TCRdb derives one entry per CDR3 protein from the 5' RACE reads, leaving out DNA. Its table lists around 380,000 distinct CDR3 sequences. The material sequenced was blood T cells: a sorted CD56 or NKG2C T cell subset, CD4+ or CD8+ T cells, or bulk PBMC T cells (not recorded which). All receptors come from a woman aged 50 to 60 in good health. CDR3s include the opening cysteine and the closing phenylalanine or tryptophan.

cdr3_aa j_call v_call cdr3_length
CASSLGLAGHWQFF TRBJ2-1 TRBV11-2 14
CASCYRPKGGQPQHF TRBJ1-5 TRBV7-6 15
CASSFGTGGEGYTF TRBJ1-2 TRBV11-2 14
CASSPRQITGSTGELFF TRBJ2-2 TRBV18 17
CASSGRASDYEQYF TRBJ2-7 TRBV9 14
CASTPPVAGGYTDTQYF TRBJ2-3 TRBV6-2/TRBV6-3 17
CASSYFMQGSVYNEQFF TRBJ2-1 TRBV6-5 17
CASSFGTGGPGELFF TRBJ2-2 TRBV7-9 15
CASLHKETQYF TRBJ2-5 TRBV27 11
CAIRETGGGEQYF TRBJ2-7 TRBV10-3 13
CASSSYQGVLTGELFF TRBJ2-2 TRBV5-5 16
CASTRGTSRIMDTQYF TRBJ2-3 TRBV4-2 16
CASSFWVGPQHF TRBJ1-5 TRBV5-5 12
CASSPLGGVQPQHF TRBJ1-5 TRBV7-2 14
CASSSGVSTDTQYF TRBJ2-3 TRBV28 14
CASSLANGWEQFF TRBJ2-1 TRBV5-1 13
CASSRDSREQFF TRBJ2-1 TRBV7-2 12
CSADGPTGVNNEQFF TRBJ2-1 TRBV20-1 15
CASSPTPGQGKTQYF TRBJ2-5 TRBV18 15
CSVFDGSAYGYTF TRBJ1-2 TRBV29-1 13
CASSSTVGGWTEAFF TRBJ1-1 TRBV27 15
CASSSAGFTDTQYF TRBJ2-3 TRBV7-3 14
CAISESLAGEYEQYF TRBJ2-7 TRBV10-3 15
CASRGDGGRGIKTQYF TRBJ2-5 TRBV2 16
CATSDFRREGHVVDEQFF TRBJ2-1 TRBV24-1 18
CSVVIYNEKLFF TRBJ1-4 TRBV29-1 12
CASSLRQGLFQETQYF TRBJ2-5 TRBV5-4 16
CASILRTARLNTEAFF TRBJ1-1 TRBV6-1 16
CASSPTKSGLNEQFF TRBJ2-1 TRBV3-1 15
CASSSQTGRSGELFF TRBJ2-2 TRBV27 15
CASSLRTLNTEAFF TRBJ1-1 TRBV12-3/TRBV12-4 14
CASSRRRNSPLHF TRBJ1-6 TRBV12-3/TRBV12-4 13
CASSVGGIGSPLHF TRBJ1-6 TRBV9 14
CASSPKGLGTFGDTQYF TRBJ2-3 TRBV3-1 17
CASSPWTAKNTEAFF TRBJ1-1 TRBV11-2 15
CASSRDREVGDTQYF TRBJ2-3 TRBV10-1 15